A few counts support the clone carrying this T cell receptor (beta chain). Its target is unknown. With 60 Vbeta and 13 Jbeta primers, the PCR was carried out. Methods used by the authors: In a later analysis, some 80 million unique TCR beta chains included roughly 11 million shared by two or more donors. Here immunoSEQ multiplex PCR was the method, and the copy in TCRdb shows in-frame clones only, minus some. From that table come the V and J calls and clone size; the DNA was used to work out D and trimming. The table has some 140,000 clones, 75% to 85% seen once; the top ten hold roughly 5.3%. These data belong to a study of cytomegalovirus exposure and HLA in healthy donors. Overall study findings and caveats: Per a prior analysis, the majority of TCR beta V segments were productive roughly 90% or roughly 30% of the time. In most subjects, TCR beta sequences reportedly gave accurate predictions of HLA-A and HLA-B alleles.

The CDR3 has 14 residues. The trim removed 7 bases at V and 2 bases at J, leaving 6 bases unmatched. The V gene's germline CDR1 is SQVTM and CDR2 ANQGSEA. The receptor's source is a woman aged 40-49 years in good health and CMV-seropositive. This chain joins TRBV29-1 and TRBJ2-3, with 10 positions matching TRBD2. What was sequenced was PBMCs. The CDR3 DNA is TGCAGCGCTACAACTAGCGGGACCACAGATACGCAGTATTTT. Its protein is CSATTSGTTDTQYF.